What follows are 22 T cell receptor beta chains derived from one specimen sequenced in a study of T cell changes during pregnancy in multiple sclerosis. Assay: immunoSEQ multiplex PCR; the TCRdb copy retains only in-frame clones and omits some. The sample includes some 49,000 clones, roughly 90% of them seen just once. The specimen comprised peripheral blood, sampled after pregnancy. These receptor sequences come from a female donor in good health, enrolled as a control in a pregnancy study.

The genes are TRBV2 and TRBJ1-2, with D maybe TRBD1 (6 bases). Germline CDR1 is SNHLY and CDR2 is FYNNEI. CDR3 length: 13 amino acids. Trimming pared 7 bases from V and 3 bases from J, leaving 12 bases between. The CDR3, as DNA: TGTGCCAGCAAGAGGGGGAGTGACTATGGCTACACCTTC. It codes for CASKRGSDYGYTF.

This clone appeared a few times. J is TRBJ1-1 and V is TRBV6-1; D remains unclear. Germline V CDR1 and CDR2: MNHNS, SASEGT. The CDR3 has 14 amino acids. V was pared by 7 bases and J by 11 bases, with 23 bases between. CDR3 in DNA: TGTGCCAGCATAAGGGAGGCGAGAGGAGGCAGCGCTTTCTTT. It yields the protein CASIREARGGSAFF.

This rearrangement joins TRBV7-9 to TRBJ1-6; TRBD1 aligns across 9 bases. This CDR3 spans 15 amino acids. Unmatched junction bases numbered 10, after V lost 6 bases and J lost 10 bases. Germline V gives CDR1 SEHNR, CDR2 FQNEAQ (reference sequence). The chain's CDR3 is CASRGTRGQGSPLHF. In DNA form, the CDR3 reads TGTGCCAGCAGGGGGACTAGGGGACAGGGCTCACCCCTCCACTTT.

The V gene is TRBV27, the J gene TRBJ2-3; the match to TRBD2 covers 7 bases. Germline CDR1 is MNHEY and CDR2 is SMNVEV (reference sequence). Trimming took 6 bases from V and 6 from J; bases not matched to a gene: 9. CDR3 length equals 14 residues. CDR3 region: CASSWDYPPDTQYF. CDR3 DNA: TGTGCCAGCAGCTGGGACTATCCCCCCGATACGCAGTATTTT.

This chain links TRBV18 with TRBJ1-5; D may be TRBD1 (5 bases). Trimming took 1 base from V and 2 from J, leaving 9 bases between them. The CDR3 runs 15 residues. Germline V gene lookup returns CDR1 KGHSH and CDR2 LQKENI. The CDR3 here is CASSPQGNGNQPQHF. The DNA for the CDR3 is TGTGCCAGCTCACCACAGGGGAACGGCAATCAGCCCCAGCATTTT.

V usage is TRBV7-3 and J usage is TRBJ1-1; the D is unclear. The length of the CDR3 is 15 residues. Germline V gene data show CDR1 as SGHTA and CDR2 as FQGTGA. V shed 3 bases and J shed 1 base, with 12 bases lying between them. The CDR3 is CASSFQPLGNTEAFF. CDR3 in DNA: TGTGCCAGCAGCTTTCAACCCCTAGGGAACACTGAAGCTTTCTTT.

The genes are TRBV7-8 and TRBJ2-7; 7 bases align to TRBD1. After removal of 7 bases from V and 0 bases from J, the junction contained 9 bases not matched to a gene. CDR3 length equals 15 residues. Germline-derived CDR1 and CDR2 are SGHVS and FQNEAQ. CDR3 sequence: CASKPGTASSYEQYF. As DNA, the CDR3 is TGTGCCAGCAAGCCCGGGACAGCCAGCTCCTACGAGCAGTACTTC. The whole variable domain, filled in from reference TRBV7-8 and TRBJ2-7, reads GAGVSQSPRYKVAKRGQDVALRCDPISGHVSLFWYQQALGQGPEFLTYFQNEAQLDKSGLPSDRFFAERPEGSVSTLKIQRTQQEDSAVYLCASKPGTASSYEQYFGPGTRLTVT.

J is TRBJ2-1 and V is TRBV5-6, with 8 bases identical to TRBD2. This CDR3 comprises 15 residues. The germline CDR1 and CDR2 sequences are SGHDT and YYEEEE. The J segment lost 6 bases and the V segment lost 4 bases, leaving 9 bases of the junction unmatched. In DNA form, the CDR3 reads TGTGCCAGCAGCGGGGCGGGAGGATTAGGCAATGAGCAGTTCTTC. Translating it yields CASSGAGGLGNEQFF.

This clone occurred a few times. The chain combines TRBV18 with TRBJ2-7, with 11 positions matching TRBD2. J lost 4 bases, V lost 2 bases, and 1 base had no gene match. This CDR3 has 14 residues. Per germline, CDR1 KGHSH and CDR2 LQKENI. CDR3 region: CASSPGTSGYEQYF. In DNA, the CDR3 is TGTGCCAGCTCACCAGGGACTAGCGGATACGAGCAGTACTTC.

This chain connects TRBV4-1 to TRBJ1-6; 7 bases agree with TRBD1. The CDR3 loop spans 16 amino acids. Germline trimming cut 4 bases from V and 6 bases from J; bases unmatched to any gene: 9. From germline, CDR1 is MGHRA and CDR2 YSYEKL. The CDR3 nucleotides read TGCGCCAGCAGCCTCCCTCGACAGGGCCCTAATTCACCCCTCCACTTT. This encodes CASSLPRQGPNSPLHF.

The chain is built from TRBV28 and TRBJ1-5; D ambiguous. CDR1 and CDR2 (germline): MDHEN, SYDVKM. The CDR3 runs 13 residues. The ends were cut back, 3 bases at V and 7 bases at J, with 10 bases in the middle. The CDR3 sequence is CASSLERAQPQHF. The CDR3 region has the DNA TGTGCCAGCAGTTTGGAGAGGGCACAGCCCCAGCATTTT.

The rearrangement links TRBV5-4 to TRBJ2-2, with a weak D call TRBD1 (6 bases). This CDR3 is 14 amino acids long. Germline V gives CDR1 SGHNT, CDR2 YYREEE (reference sequence). V was trimmed by 9 bases and J by 0 bases, leaving 12 bases between them. The chain's CDR3 is CATSGTTNTGELFF. Here the CDR3 DNA reads TGTGCCACATCCGGGACAACGAACACCGGGGAGCTGTTTTTT.

This chain connects TRBV9 to TRBJ1-3; D perhaps matches TRBD1 (5 bases). Trimming left V 4 bases short and J 2 bases short, with 19 bases between. Germline-derived CDR1 and CDR2 are SGDLS and YYNGEE. The length of the CDR3 is 17 residues. CDR3 amino acids: CASSPLRMGTAGNTIYF. The CDR3 DNA reads TGTGCCAGCAGCCCTCTTAGAATGGGGACTGCTGGAAACACCATATATTTT.

CDR3 sequence reads: CASSPLPIKTSGGIETQYF. In DNA, the CDR3 is TGTGCCAGCTCACCACTGCCAATAAAGACTAGCGGGGGGATAGAGACCCAGTACTTC. The V and J genes are TRBV18 and TRBJ2-5; 13 bases line up with TRBD2. From germline, CDR1 is KGHSH and CDR2 LQKENI. The CDR3 has 19 amino acids. Trimming removed 1 base from V and 4 bases from J; junction bases left unmatched: 12.

This chain links TRBV7-2 with TRBJ1-2; no definite D call. CDR3 length equals 13 residues. Germline V gene lookup returns CDR1 SGHTA and CDR2 FQGNSA. Trimming took off 3 bases at V and 3 bases at J, with 8 bases between the two ends. This CDR3 is CASSLGRDYGYTF. As DNA, the CDR3 is TGTGCCAGCAGCTTGGGCAGAGACTATGGCTACACCTTC.

V gene TRBV18 combines with J gene TRBJ1-1; D not resolved. Per germline, CDR1 KGHSH and CDR2 LQKENI. CDR3 length equals 13 residues. Trimming took 6 bases from V and 1 from J, leaving 9 bases between them. The CDR3 DNA reads TGTGCCAGCTCCCGGGGAGCGAACACTGAAGCTTTCTTT. It encodes CASSRGANTEAFF.

With regard to this clone: An end of the junction differs from the germline gene, which may be a read error. The V and J genes are TRBV18 and TRBJ1-2; 7 bases are shared with TRBD1. CDR3 length equals 12 residues. Per the germline V gene, CDR1 is KGHSH and CDR2 is LQKENI. DNA of the CDR3: TGTGCCAGCTCGAAGGGGACAGTGCACAGCAGCTTC. Translated: CASSKGTVHSSF.

V is TRBV6-1 and J is TRBJ2-7, with 8 bases aligning to TRBD1. Trimming removed 6 bases from V and 6 bases from J; junction bases left unmatched: 7. Germline assignment: CDR1 MNHNS and CDR2 SASEGT. The CDR3 is 13 amino acids. CDR3 coding DNA: TGTGCCAGCAGGATTATCGGGACAGGCGAGCAGTACTTC. Translated, it gives CASRIIGTGEQYF.

A single count supports this clone. J is TRBJ2-2 and V is TRBV7-3; 9 bases are shared with TRBD1. J lost 5 bases, V lost 3 bases, and 4 bases had no gene match. The CDR3 covers 15 residues. Per the germline V gene, CDR1 is SGHTA and CDR2 is FQGTGA. The CDR3 loop reads CASSFNRGRTGELFF. In nucleotides, the CDR3 is TGTGCCAGCAGCTTTAACAGGGGGCGGACCGGGGAGCTGTTTTTT.

By frequency in the sample, this clone is medium-sized. This rearrangement joins TRBV6-4 to TRBJ2-2, with D possibly matching TRBD2 (5 bases). The CDR3 is 15 amino acids. The V end was cut by 0 bases, the J end by 2 bases, with 7 bases between. Germline V gives CDR1 MRHNA, CDR2 SNTAGT. The CDR3 DNA follows: TGTGCCAGCAGTGACTCCGGGGAAAACACCGGGGAGCTGTTTTTT. It translates to CASSDSGENTGELFF.

J is TRBJ2-1 and V is TRBV7-9; a weak D match, TRBD2 (5 bases). Per the germline V gene, CDR1 is SEHNR and CDR2 is FQNEAQ (reference sequence). CDR3 length equals 15 residues. Trimming removed 0 bases from V and 0 bases from J, with 6 bases in between. The CDR3 region is CASSLAGASYNEQFF. CDR3 nucleotides: TGTGCCAGCAGCTTAGCGGGAGCCTCCTACAATGAGCAGTTCTTC.

This chain joins TRBV18 and TRBJ1-1, with D unclear. The ends were cut back, 0 bases at V and 3 bases at J, with 11 bases in the middle. This CDR3 comprises 15 residues. Germline-derived CDR1 and CDR2 are KGHSH and LQKENI. In nucleotides, the CDR3 is TGTGCCAGCTCACCACCATCAGGAAGAGACACTGAAGCTTTCTTT. It is translated as CASSPPSGRDTEAFF.